This TCR beta chain was recovered during a study of blood T cell repertoires in COVID-19 (dated by TCRdb to the early 2020s). Regarding the study in general: The collaborator samples originated in the United States, Italy and Spain and spanned the acute and convalescent phases of COVID-19. The prospective study material was composed of cDNA or gDNA derived from T cells, B-cell-depleted T cells, or PBMCs. Subjects who had been exposed to COVID-19, were actively infected with it, or had recovered from it provided the deeply sampled blood TCRbeta repertoires that made up the dataset. The repertoires were released in a freely available public database meant as a resource for research on the immune response to SARS-CoV-2. Samples came from the ongoing ImmuneRACE study (first 160 participants) plus 1,254 subjects from 6 global collaborators. Sample metadata almost always included a de-identified subject ID, COVID-19 status, age in years and sex. Where available, HLA class I and class II types were obtained from metadata supplied by the sample provider rather than from assay-based typing. Summary of the overall study and its limitations: The amount of clinical and demographic metadata varied by source and participant and was provided uncurated.

Note on this clone: What antigen it recognizes has not been identified. Base qualities are not provided; no much larger clone lies one nucleotide away.

TCRbeta CDR3 regions were amplified from genomic DNA using the immunoSEQ Assay, a bias-controlled multiplex PCR. Regarding the original processing steps: The number of nucleated cells in each sample was estimated from the amplification of reference gene primers within the assay. To quantify the absolute abundance of each unique TCRbeta CDR3 rearrangement, sequence reads were collapsed and filtered. For each sample, productive Simpson clonality was calculated as the square root of Simpson's diversity index over productive rearrangements. TCRdb mirrors the immuneACCESS table, restricted to in-frame sequences. Some clones are absent from its copies; in checked studies, under half trace to an unresolved V gene, and the reason for the others is unknown. The V and J calls and the clone size are those of that table, but D and trimming were determined from the DNA. The sample table lists tens of thousands of clones, roughly 77% of them with a count of one. Clones ranked in the top ten supply 24% of the sample.

Trimming takes 4 bases from V and 2 bases from J, and the germline ends sit 14 bases apart. The germline V gene specifies SGHRS as CDR1 and YFSETQ as CDR2. Counted from cysteine to phenylalanine, this CDR3 has 15 amino acids. Only the CDR3 region is kept as DNA, spanning 45 bases read in frame from base 1. Whole blood was collected in K2EDTA tubes by collaborating institutions according to the institutions' own protocols. For TCRbeta analysis, collaborators shipped samples in one of three forms: frozen whole blood, isolated PBMCs, or DNA extracted from either of those sample types. This chain is built from TRBV5-1 and TRBJ2-3; TRBD1 is possibly the D segment (6 matching bases). Sequencing was performed on peripheral blood. This clonotype originated in a human donor in a cohort sampled during active COVID-19. In nucleotide form, the sequence is TGCGCCAGCAGCCTGGGACACGGAAACACAGATACGCAGTATTTT. Its translation is CASSLGHGNTDTQYF.